This T cell receptor beta chain was captured in a study of identical twins. A remark on this clonotype: Its antigen is not identified.

The V segment lost 6 bases and the J segment 0 bases; nucleotides outside the gene matches: 5. The length of the CDR3 is 14 residues. Looked up from germline, CDR1 is DFQATT and CDR2 is SNEGSKA (reference sequence). Whole-study findings and limits: Alpha sequences out of frame and shared by twins had excess low generation probability. Fewer insertions characterized abundant cord blood beta clonotypes, whereas memory repertoires showed none.

One entry per CDR3 protein results from TCRdb running MiXCR on the 5' RACE reads. This table holds around 1.7 million distinct CDR3 sequences, about 32% found once. The clonotype comes from a newborn girl in good health. V gene TRBV20-1 combines with J gene TRBJ2-3, with TRBD2 matching 8 bases. The material sequenced was cord blood. The CDR3 here is CSAGGGLSTDTQYF. CDR3 bases: TGCAGTGCCGGGGGGGGACTTAGCACAGATACGCAGTATTTT.